The following is a T cell receptor (beta chain) sequence with its context. The source of the sample is a study of T cells in Graves' hyperthyroidism and ophthalmopathy. Amplified regions were TCR beta CDR3 sequences from RNA transcripts. First-round RT-PCR targeting the TCR CDR3 was performed with the HTBI primer set. One entry per CDR3 protein results from TCRdb running MiXCR on the multiplex PCR reads. The table has about 640,000 distinct CDR3 sequences, approximately 42% seen once; the top ten hold approximately 7.2%. V lost 5 bases and J 3 bases, leaving 15 bases between the germline ends. Germline-derived CDR1 and CDR2 are SQVTM and ANQGSEA. The CDR3 contains 14 residues.

This chain joins TRBV29-1 and TRBJ2-3, with D tentatively TRBD2 (6 bases). The sequence came from an adult man with Graves' disease, either hyperthyroidism or ophthalmopathy (not recorded which). Sequenced input: peripheral blood or thyroid tissue (not recorded which). CDR3 bases: TGCAGCGTTTTGTCAGGAGGAGGGACAGATACGCAGTATTTT. Its protein is CSVLSGGGTDTQYF.